This TCR beta chain was sequenced for a study of T-cell memory formation after mild COVID-19. Study conclusions and caveats: The finding that pre-infection memory included some responding clones suggested that cross-reactive memory joined.

A single record per CDR3 protein comes from TCRdb applying MiXCR to the 5' RACE reads. Seen here are some 200,000 distinct CDR3 sequences, approximately 10% observed once, and the top ten hold around 3.3%. Trimming left V 4 bases short and J 5 bases short, with 20 bases between. The CDR3 runs to 16 residues. CDR1 MNHNY and CDR2 SVGAGI come from the germline V gene (reference sequence). Comments on this clonotype: As yet, its antigen is unknown.

Material for sequencing was PBMCs or a T cell subset sorted from them (not recorded which). The V gene is TRBV6-6, the J gene TRBJ1-2, with TRBD1 as a possible D gene (6 bases). This clonotype was sampled from a man aged 18 to 30 who had mild COVID-19 (a few samples of this study predate the infection). Cell type and time point are not known. The CDR3, as DNA: TGTGCCAGCAGTTCCCGCGGCGGGGGCGGGTTATATGGCTACACCTTC. Translation gives CASSSRGGGGLYGYTF.